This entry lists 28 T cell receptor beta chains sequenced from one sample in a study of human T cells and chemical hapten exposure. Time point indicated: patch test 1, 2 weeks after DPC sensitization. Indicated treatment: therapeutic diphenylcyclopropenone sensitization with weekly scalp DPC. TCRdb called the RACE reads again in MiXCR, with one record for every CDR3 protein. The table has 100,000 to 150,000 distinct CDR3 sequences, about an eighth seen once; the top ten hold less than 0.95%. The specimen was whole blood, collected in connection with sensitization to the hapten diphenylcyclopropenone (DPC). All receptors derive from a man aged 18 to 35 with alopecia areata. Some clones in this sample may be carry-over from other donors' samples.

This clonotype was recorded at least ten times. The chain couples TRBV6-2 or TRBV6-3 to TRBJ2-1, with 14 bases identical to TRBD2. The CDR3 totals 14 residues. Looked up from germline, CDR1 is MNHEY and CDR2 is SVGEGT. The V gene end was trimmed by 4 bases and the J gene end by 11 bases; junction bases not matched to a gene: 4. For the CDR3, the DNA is TGTGCCAGCAGTTTGGGACTAGCGGGGGCCCAGCAGTTCTTC. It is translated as CASSLGLAGAQQFF.

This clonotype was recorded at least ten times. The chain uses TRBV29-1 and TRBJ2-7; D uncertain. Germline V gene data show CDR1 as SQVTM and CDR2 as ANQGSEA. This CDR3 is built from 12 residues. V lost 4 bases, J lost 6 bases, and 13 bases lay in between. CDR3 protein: CSVAGRLSEQYF. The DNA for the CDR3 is TGCAGCGTTGCGGGCAGGTTGAGCGAGCAGTACTTC.

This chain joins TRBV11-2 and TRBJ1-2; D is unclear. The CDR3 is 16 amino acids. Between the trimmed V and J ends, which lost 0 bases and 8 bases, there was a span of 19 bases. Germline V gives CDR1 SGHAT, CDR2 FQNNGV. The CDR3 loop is CASSLDVGQFYRGYTF. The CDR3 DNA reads TGTGCCAGCAGCTTAGATGTAGGGCAGTTCTACCGGGGCTACACCTTC.

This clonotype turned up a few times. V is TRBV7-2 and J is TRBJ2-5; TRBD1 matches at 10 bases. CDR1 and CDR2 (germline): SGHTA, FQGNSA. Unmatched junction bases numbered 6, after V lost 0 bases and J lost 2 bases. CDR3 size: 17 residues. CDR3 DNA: TGTGCCAGCAGCTTAGCTGTATGGGACAGGGGACAAGAGACCCAGTACTTC. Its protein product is CASSLAVWDRGQETQYF.

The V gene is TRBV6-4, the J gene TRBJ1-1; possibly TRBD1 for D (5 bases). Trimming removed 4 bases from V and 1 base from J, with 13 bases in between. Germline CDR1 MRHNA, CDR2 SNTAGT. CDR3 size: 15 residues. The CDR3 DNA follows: TGTGCCAGCAGTGGGACATCTCGGGGGAACACTGAAGCTTTCTTT. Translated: CASSGTSRGNTEAFF.

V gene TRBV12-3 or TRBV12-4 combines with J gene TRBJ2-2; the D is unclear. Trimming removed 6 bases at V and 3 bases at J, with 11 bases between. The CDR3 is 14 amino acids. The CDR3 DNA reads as TGTGCCAGCAGCTTGTCCTATGACACCGGGGAGCTGTTTTTT. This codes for CASSLSYDTGELFF.

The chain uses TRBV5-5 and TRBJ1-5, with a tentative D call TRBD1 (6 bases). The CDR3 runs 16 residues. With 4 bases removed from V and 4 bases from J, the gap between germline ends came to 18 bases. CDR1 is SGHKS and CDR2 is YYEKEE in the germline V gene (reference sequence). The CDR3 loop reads CASSHQQGAENQPQHF. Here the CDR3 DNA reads TGTGCCAGCAGCCACCAACAGGGTGCGGAGAATCAGCCCCAGCATTTT.

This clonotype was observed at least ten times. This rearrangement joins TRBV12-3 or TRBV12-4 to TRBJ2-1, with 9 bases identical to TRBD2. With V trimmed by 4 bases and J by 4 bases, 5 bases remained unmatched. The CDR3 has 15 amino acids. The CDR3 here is CASSSMAGGYNEQFF. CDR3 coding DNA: TGTGCCAGCAGTTCGATGGCGGGGGGGTACAATGAGCAGTTCTTC.

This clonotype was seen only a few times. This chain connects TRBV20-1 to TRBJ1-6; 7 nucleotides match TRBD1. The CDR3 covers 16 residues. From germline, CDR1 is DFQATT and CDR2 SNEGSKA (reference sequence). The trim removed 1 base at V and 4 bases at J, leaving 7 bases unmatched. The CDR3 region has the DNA TGCAGTGCTAGAGTGACACAGGGGTGGTATAATTCACCCCTCCACTTT. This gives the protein CSARVTQGWYNSPLHF.

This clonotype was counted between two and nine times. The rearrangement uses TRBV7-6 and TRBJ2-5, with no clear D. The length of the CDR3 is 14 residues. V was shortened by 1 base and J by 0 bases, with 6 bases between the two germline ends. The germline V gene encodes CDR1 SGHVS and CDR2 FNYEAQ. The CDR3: CASSLGKYQETQYF. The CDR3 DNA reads TGTGCCAGCAGCTTAGGGAAATACCAAGAGACCCAGTACTTC.

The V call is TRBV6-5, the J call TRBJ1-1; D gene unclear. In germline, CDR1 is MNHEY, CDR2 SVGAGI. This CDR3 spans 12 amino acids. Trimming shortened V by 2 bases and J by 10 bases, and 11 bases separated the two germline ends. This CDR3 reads CASSYDLRSAFF. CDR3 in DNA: TGTGCCAGCAGTTACGATTTGAGATCAGCTTTCTTT.

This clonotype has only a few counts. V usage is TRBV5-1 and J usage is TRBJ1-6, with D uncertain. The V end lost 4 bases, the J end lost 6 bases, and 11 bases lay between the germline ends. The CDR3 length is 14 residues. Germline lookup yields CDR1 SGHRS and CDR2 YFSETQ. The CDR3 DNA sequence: TGCGCCAGCAGCCAGGACCCGGGTAATTCACCCCTCCACTTT. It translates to CASSQDPGNSPLHF.

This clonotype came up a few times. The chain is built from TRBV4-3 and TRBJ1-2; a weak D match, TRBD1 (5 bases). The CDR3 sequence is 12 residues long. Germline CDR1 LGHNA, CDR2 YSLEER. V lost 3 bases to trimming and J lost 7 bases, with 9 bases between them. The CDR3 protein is CASSQGDSGYTF. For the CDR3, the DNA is TGCGCCAGCAGCCAGGGGGATTCTGGCTACACCTTC.

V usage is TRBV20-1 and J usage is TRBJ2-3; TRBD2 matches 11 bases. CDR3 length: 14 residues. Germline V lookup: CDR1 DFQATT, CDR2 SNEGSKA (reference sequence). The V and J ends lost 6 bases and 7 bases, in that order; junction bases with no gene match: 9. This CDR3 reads CSAPVAGGPYTQYF. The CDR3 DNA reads TGCAGTGCCCCGGTAGCGGGGGGGCCCTATACGCAGTATTTT.

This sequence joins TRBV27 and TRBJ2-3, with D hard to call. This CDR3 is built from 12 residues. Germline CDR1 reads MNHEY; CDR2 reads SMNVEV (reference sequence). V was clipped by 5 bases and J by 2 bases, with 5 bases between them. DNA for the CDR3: TGTGCCAGCAGTCATTACACAGATACGCAGTATTTT. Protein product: CASSHYTDTQYF.

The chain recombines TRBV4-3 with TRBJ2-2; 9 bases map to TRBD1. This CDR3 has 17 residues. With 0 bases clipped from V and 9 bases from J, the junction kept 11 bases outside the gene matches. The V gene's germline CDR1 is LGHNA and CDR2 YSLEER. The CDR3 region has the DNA TGCGCCAGCAGCCAAGACCTGGACAGGGGTGGATGGAGGGAGCTGTTTTTT. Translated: CASSQDLDRGGWRELFF.

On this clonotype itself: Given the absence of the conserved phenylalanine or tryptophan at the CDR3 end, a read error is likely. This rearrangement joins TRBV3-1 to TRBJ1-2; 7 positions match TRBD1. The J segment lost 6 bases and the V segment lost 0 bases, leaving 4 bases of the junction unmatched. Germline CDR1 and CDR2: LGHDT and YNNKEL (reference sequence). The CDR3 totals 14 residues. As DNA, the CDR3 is TGTGCCAGCAGCCAAGATAAGGGGGCGAATGGCTACACCATC. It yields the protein CASSQDKGANGYTI.

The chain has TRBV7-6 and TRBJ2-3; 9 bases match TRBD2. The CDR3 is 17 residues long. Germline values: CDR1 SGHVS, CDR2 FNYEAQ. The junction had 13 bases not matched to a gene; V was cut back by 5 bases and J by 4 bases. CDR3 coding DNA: TGTGCCAGCAGCAGCGCTCATGGCGGGGGGGCTGCAGATACGCAGTATTTT. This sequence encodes CASSSAHGGGAADTQYF.

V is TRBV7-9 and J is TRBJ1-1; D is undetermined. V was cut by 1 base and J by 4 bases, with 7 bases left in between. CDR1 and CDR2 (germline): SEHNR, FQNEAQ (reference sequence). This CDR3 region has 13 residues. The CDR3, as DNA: TGTGCCAGCAGCTTAGAGAGGTCCACTGAAGCTTTCTTT. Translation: CASSLERSTEAFF.

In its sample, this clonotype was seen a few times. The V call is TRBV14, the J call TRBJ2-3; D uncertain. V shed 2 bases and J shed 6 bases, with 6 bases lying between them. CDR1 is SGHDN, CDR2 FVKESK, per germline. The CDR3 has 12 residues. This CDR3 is CASSQSRDTQYF. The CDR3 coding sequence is TGTGCCAGCAGCCAATCGAGGGATACGCAGTATTTT.

As DNA, the CDR3 is TGTGCCAGCAGGTCCTCGACAGGGTCCCAGCCCCAGCATTTT. Its translation is CASRSSTGSQPQHF. The chain is built from TRBV6-5 and TRBJ1-5, with 7 bases matching TRBD1. CDR1 is MNHEY and CDR2 is SVGAGI in the germline V gene. CDR3 size: 14 residues. J was trimmed by 7 bases and V by 6 bases; bases with no gene match: 9.

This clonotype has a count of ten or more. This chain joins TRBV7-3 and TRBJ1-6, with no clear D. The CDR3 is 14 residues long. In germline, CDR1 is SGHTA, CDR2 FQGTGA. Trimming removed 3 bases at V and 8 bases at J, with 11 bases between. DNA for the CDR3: TGTGCCAGCAGCTTTGCGGGAGGTGATTCACCCCTCCACTTT. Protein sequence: CASSFAGGDSPLHF.

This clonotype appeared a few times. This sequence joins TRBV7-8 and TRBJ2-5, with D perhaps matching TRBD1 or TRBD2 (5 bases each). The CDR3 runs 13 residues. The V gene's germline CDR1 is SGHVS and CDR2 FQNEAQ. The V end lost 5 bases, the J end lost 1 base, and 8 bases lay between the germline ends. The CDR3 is CASSGTVQETQYF. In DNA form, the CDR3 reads TGTGCCAGCAGCGGGACGGTCCAAGAGACCCAGTACTTC.

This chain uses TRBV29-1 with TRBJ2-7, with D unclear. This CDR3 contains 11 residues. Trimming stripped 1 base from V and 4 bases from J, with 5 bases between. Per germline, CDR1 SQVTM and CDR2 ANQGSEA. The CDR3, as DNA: TGCAGCGTTGAAGCCCGATACGAGCAGTACGTC. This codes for CSVEARYEQYV.

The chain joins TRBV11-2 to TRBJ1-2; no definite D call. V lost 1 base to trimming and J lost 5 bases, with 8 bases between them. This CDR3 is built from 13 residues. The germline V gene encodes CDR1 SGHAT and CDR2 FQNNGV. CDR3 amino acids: CASSLGLIYGYTF. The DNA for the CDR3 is TGTGCCAGCAGCTTAGGACTGATATATGGCTACACCTTC.

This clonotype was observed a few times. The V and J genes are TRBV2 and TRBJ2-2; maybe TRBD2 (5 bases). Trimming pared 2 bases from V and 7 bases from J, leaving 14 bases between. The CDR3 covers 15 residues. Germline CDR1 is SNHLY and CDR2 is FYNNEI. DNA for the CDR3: TGTGCCAGCAGTGAAACCCTGACTAAGGGCGGGGAGCTGTTTTTT. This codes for CASSETLTKGGELFF.

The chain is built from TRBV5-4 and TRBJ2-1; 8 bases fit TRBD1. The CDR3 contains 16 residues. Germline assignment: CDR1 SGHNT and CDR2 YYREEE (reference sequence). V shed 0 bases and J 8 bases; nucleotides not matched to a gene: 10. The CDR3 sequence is CASSLAILQGADEQFF. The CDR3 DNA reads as TGTGCCAGCAGCTTGGCCATTTTGCAGGGGGCAGATGAGCAGTTCTTC.

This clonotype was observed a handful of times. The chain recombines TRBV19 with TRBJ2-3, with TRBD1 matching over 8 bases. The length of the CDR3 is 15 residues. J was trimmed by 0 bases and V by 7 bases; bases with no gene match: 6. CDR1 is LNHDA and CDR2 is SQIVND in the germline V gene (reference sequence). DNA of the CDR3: TGTGCCAGTACCCCGGACAGGGCTAGCACAGATACGCAGTATTTT. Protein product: CASTPDRASTDTQYF.